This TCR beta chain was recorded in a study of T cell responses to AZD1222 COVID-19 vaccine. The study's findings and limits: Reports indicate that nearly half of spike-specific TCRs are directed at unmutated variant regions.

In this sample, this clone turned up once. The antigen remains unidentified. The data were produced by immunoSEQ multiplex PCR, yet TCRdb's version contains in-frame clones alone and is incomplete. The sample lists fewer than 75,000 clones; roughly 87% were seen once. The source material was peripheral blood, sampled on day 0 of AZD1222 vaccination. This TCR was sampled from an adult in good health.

The CDR3 sequence: CASSITGTGSNQPQHF. The CDR3 DNA sequence: TGTGCCAGTAGTATCACCGGGACAGGGAGCAATCAGCCCCAGCATTTT. The rearrangement joins TRBV19 to TRBJ1-5; 9 bases are a match to TRBD1. Germline CDR1 reads LNHDA; CDR2 reads SQIVND (reference sequence). This CDR3 region has 16 residues. V shed 3 bases, J shed 1 base, and the junction held 4 bases outside the gene matches.